This T cell receptor (beta chain) originates from a study of identical twins. Trimming left V 4 bases short and J 1 base short, with 11 bases between. The V gene's germline CDR1 is SGHRS and CDR2 YFSETQ. This CDR3 is built from 14 residues. Unique molecular identifiers were in the cDNA, with template-switch universal primer binding. Via MiXCR, TCRdb re-called the 5' RACE reads, giving one row per CDR3 protein. The profile shows about 900,000 distinct CDR3 sequences, around 12% of them singletons. This clonotype was counted at least ten times. The data were also submitted as part of a second study, on yellow fever vaccine responses in identical twins.

This receptor was identified in a woman aged 18-30 years in good health. The chain joins TRBV5-1 to TRBJ1-1; D is perhaps TRBD1 (6 bases). Sample: PBMCs. The CDR3 is CASSASGANTEAFF. DNA of the CDR3: TGCGCCAGCAGCGCCTCGGGGGCGAACACTGAAGCTTTCTTT.